The 2 T cell receptor beta chains reported below all come from one sample, sequenced in a study of blood T cell repertoires in COVID-19. Clones were read by immunoSEQ multiplex PCR, and TCRdb kept only the in-frame ones, dropping some. The sample has 200,000 to 250,000 clones; about 80% are singletons. Source material: PBMCs or T cells enriched from blood (not recorded which). These receptors all stem from a woman aged 40 to 49 with acute COVID-19.

The J gene is TRBJ1-1, the V gene TRBV3-1 (or the pseudogene TRBV3-2); D gene uncertain. Germline CDR1 is LGHDT and CDR2 is YNNKEL (reference sequence). The CDR3 has 13 residues. V lost 5 bases and J 3 bases, leaving 10 bases between the germline ends. Here the CDR3 reads CASSSFTDTEAFF. In nucleotides, the CDR3 is TGTGCCAGCAGCTCGTTCACTGACACTGAAGCTTTCTTT.

The gene calls are TRBV28 and TRBJ2-7; D is possibly TRBD1 (6 bases). This CDR3 spans 12 amino acids. V was pared by 3 bases and J by 9 bases, with 12 bases between. Germline CDR1 is MDHEN and CDR2 is SYDVKM. CDR3 in amino acids: CASSFRTAGQYF. The CDR3 nucleotides are TGTGCCAGCAGTTTTCGGACAGCCGGGCAGTACTTC.